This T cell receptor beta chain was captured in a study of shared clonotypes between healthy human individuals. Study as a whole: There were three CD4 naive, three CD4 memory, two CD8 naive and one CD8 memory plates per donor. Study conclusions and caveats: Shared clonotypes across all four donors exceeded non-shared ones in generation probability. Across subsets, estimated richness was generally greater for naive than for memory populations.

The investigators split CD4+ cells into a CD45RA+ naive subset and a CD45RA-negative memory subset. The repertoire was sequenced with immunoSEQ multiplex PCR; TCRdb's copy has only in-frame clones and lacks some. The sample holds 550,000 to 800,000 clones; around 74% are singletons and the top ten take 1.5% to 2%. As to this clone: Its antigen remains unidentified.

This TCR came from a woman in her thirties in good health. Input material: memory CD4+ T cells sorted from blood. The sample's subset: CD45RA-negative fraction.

DNA for the CDR3: TGTGCCAGTAAGGGGCGAGGGAGCGCGAATAGCAATCAGCCCCAGCATTTT. Translating gives CASKGRGSANSNQPQHF. This chain connects TRBV19 to TRBJ1-5; TRBD1 might be the D (5 bases). V was pared by 7 bases and J by 0 bases, with 19 bases between. In germline, CDR1 is LNHDA, CDR2 SQIVND (reference sequence). CDR3 length: 17 amino acids.